What follows describes a single TCR beta chain. At least ten counts were recorded for this clone. This clone's antigen is unknown. No base-level quality is on record; no much larger clone is a single base apart. This specimen comes from a study of cytomegalovirus exposure and HLA in healthy donors (dated by TCRdb to the late 2010s). For the wider study: An earlier analysis of some 500 of the donors reported approximately 290 Gb of sequence data and around 110 million unique TCR beta sequences from 150 million to 200 million T cells. Approximately 310 gigabases of sequencing data and approximately 93 million unique TCR sequences were included in an early release covering over 600 HLA-typed donors. Among the roughly 400 genotyped donors, 75% to 90% belonged to the genetic ancestry cluster associated with self-reported Caucasian donors. The study aimed to test whether cataloging public T cell receptors could reveal signatures of past pathogen exposure. The T cell repertoires of roughly 660 subjects were profiled by immunosequencing and related to cytomegalovirus serostatus. Besides the first cohort of approximately 670 subjects, a separate validation cohort made up of 120 different subjects was used. High-throughput TCR immunosequencing, statistical association of individual TCRs with disease status, and machine learning were combined to predict cytomegalovirus infection status. To study patterns of TCR occurrence, a later analysis re-analyzed previously published TCR beta repertoires from 500 to 850 donors and added high-resolution HLA genotyping. In the later analysis, no new phenotypic data were used to find candidate immune exposures; instead, reliance was placed on TCR beta sequences and their occurrence across donors. To decide whether each TCR beta V gene segment behaved as functional or pseudogenic, an earlier analysis of approximately 600 of the donors relied on high-throughput TCR beta sequencing. Alongside the repertoire data, information on donor age, sex, ethnicity and CMV serostatus was compiled. A later genetic analysis took genome-wide SNP genotypes for about three fifths of the 666 donors and used that subset as a discovery cohort. Every repertoire in the discovery cohort had been generated on one and the same sequencing platform. Class I and class II HLA loci were covered by the typing at four-digit resolution. The number of donors typed differed by locus, with about 629-640 for A, B, C, DRB1 and DQB1, 522 for DQA1, 600 to 610 for DPA1, and some 440 for DPB1. Because of strong linkage in the cohort, five DR-DQ haplotypes were treated as single units for association and clustering. Among about 370 genotyped donors of the cohort, an average of around 240,000 unique TCR beta nucleotide sequences was sequenced per donor, of which 15% to 20% were non-productive.

The cohort was made up of 666 healthy bone marrow donors. At the time of sampling, all cohort members were nominally healthy, though unrecorded immune exposures were likely present. The donor tested CMV seropositive, placing the donor among the roughly 300 seropositive members of the cohort. A peripheral blood sample was provided by each donor, and peripheral blood mononuclear cells were used for TCR beta sequencing. The Qiagen DNeasy Blood Extraction Kit was used to extract genomic DNA from the blood cell samples. The method was the immunoSEQ multiplex PCR assay. The multiplex PCR relied on a mix of 60 forward primers for TCR Vbeta segments and 13 reverse primers for TCR Jbeta segments. Amplification of the CDR3 region of rearranged TCR beta genes was performed with a multiplex PCR assay on genomic DNA. Amplified TCR beta libraries were sequenced as 87-base-pair reads on the Illumina HiSeq System. The study's own analysis went as follows. A later analysis counted 65 million to 90 million unique TCR beta chains across the 650 to 700 repertoires, and about 10 million of these chains were shared by at least two donors. Raw reads were error-corrected and collapsed into unique sequences with a nearest-neighbor algorithm that merged closely related sequences to remove PCR and sequencing errors. To assign V, D and J gene segments, CDR3 sequences were aligned to IMGT reference sequences. For a sequence to be retained, a match of at least six nucleotides was required to both a V gene segment and a J gene segment. Rearrangements were classified as productive when the CDR3 lacked stop codons and remained in frame with V and J, and all other rearrangements were classified as non-productive. CDR3 was defined by IMGT convention, running from the second conserved V-encoded cysteine to the conserved J-encoded phenylalanine. The earlier analysis of 500 to 600 of the donors excluded sequences that lacked an unambiguous match to a single V gene segment. An earlier analysis of a few hundred of the donors classified V segments as functional when productive rearrangements were above 56.7% and as segregating when the standard deviation between donors was above 5%. A statistical classification framework was built to diagnose cytomegalovirus status from the catalog of TCR beta chain sequences. In a later analysis, TCR nucleotide sequences were compared against IMGT/GENE-DB human TR gene sequences so that V and J genes could be assigned. The TCRdist pipeline was used in a later analysis to assign CDR3 sequences and most-parsimonious VDJ recombination scenarios. In a later analysis, every TCR beta chain was defined by the combination of its CDR3 amino acid sequence and its V-gene family, and reads without a unique V-gene family were dropped. As a way to deal with suspected cross-contamination and a sequencing artifact, a later analysis dropped nearly 600 nucleotide sequences that were highly shared and had low generation probability. For each public chain, a later analysis derived a clonal expansion index from normalized ranks of inferred template counts within each repertoire. A later analysis computed generation probabilities with a VDJ recombination model fitted to out-of-frame rearrangements, and checked the results against IGoR. In a later analysis, hypergeometric tests were used to score TCR-TCR, TCR-HLA and TCR-CMV co-occurrence, with a repertoire-size bias correction applied to TCR pairs. False discovery rates were estimated in a later analysis by permuting HLA or CMV assignments 20 times. A later analysis grouped co-occurring TCRs with DBSCAN, adding TCRdist sequence similarity when clustering within HLA-allele-positive subsets. Repertoires with fewer than 30,000 or more than 120,000 public chains were left out of co-occurrence clustering, as were four to six repertoires with anomalous nucleotide sharing. TCRdb obtained this table from immuneACCESS and retained in-frame rearrangements with V and J assigned. These tables miss some clones; where compared with another copy, unresolved V genes account for less than half of the shortfall, and the remainder is unexplained. V, J and clone size are those of that table, while D and trimming were read from the DNA. Across this sample there are more than 100,000 clones, with about three quarters seen only once. The ten largest clones represent 8.2% of the sample.

The full study reports these points: Correlated functional status among segregating V segments might be attributable to linkage disequilibrium, but an unknown experimental factor could not be ruled out. Because HLA typing was unavailable for some donors at each locus, only the typed subset was used in association tests. Some IMGT-functional V segments, including TRBV6-2 and TRBV6-3, could not be told apart with the 87-base-pair reads, so those segments were excluded. Presence/absence analyses assumed roughly uniform sequencing depth across donors, an assumption that may not hold. A later genetic analysis associated a missense DCLRE1C variant with V-gene and J-gene trimming of TCR beta chains, and an independent cohort replicated the association. According to the authors, the approach could potentially be generalized to other disease states and immunological phenotypes. A later analysis reported that several top co-occurrence clusters appeared linked to parvovirus B19, influenza, CMV and Epstein-Barr virus. While some public TCRs were present in many individuals, most TCR sequences turned up only very rarely across donors. CMV serostatus was the only immune exposure information available for the cohort. A later genetic analysis reported fewer N-insertions in productive TCRs among donors in an Asian-associated ancestry cluster than the roughly 640-donor mean. A few of the identified cytomegalovirus-associated TCR beta chains were confirmed in vitro to be specific for cytomegalovirus antigens. When HLA alleles, especially DR and DQ, strongly co-occurred, attributing TCR associations to individual alleles was difficult. The earlier analysis of a few hundred of the donors excluded 15 to 20 rarely observed V segments, including chromosome 9 orphons, because counts were too low. A group of highly shared sequence variants was considered likely to be a technical artifact of the sequencing pipeline. Compared with equally common non-associated chains, HLA-associated TCR beta chains in a later analysis were more clonally expanded and had lower generation probabilities. An earlier analysis of some 560 of the donors showed that most TCR beta V segments appeared in productive rearrangements either about 87% or about 30% of the time, which broadly matched IMGT annotations. In a later analysis, most CMV-associated TCR beta chains were found to appear HLA-restricted, with HLA associations seemingly driven largely by CMV exposure. A further reported finding was that TCR beta sequences accurately predicted the HLA-A and HLA-B alleles for most subjects in the first cohort. According to a later analysis, TCR association rates differed among HLA loci, with DRB1 alleles showing the most associated TCRs and HLA-C alleles showing the fewest. The study gave a list of more than 150 TCR beta chains associated with cytomegalovirus. In this cohort, only TCR beta chains were sequenced, and detectable features were limited by the absence of alpha or paired-chain data. The classifier was reported to diagnose cytomegalovirus status with high specificity and sensitivity in both the original cohort and the validation cohort. Specific HLA alleles were associated with 18,000 or so TCR beta sequences at a false discovery rate of 0.05 in a later analysis.

Sequences MGHDK (CDR1) and SYGVNS (CDR2) are obtained from the germline V gene. The CDR3 holds 18 amino acids from the cysteine to the phenylalanine. Kept here is only the CDR3 DNA, which spans 54 bases and is read in frame from base 1. V has 0 bases trimmed and J has 4 bases trimmed; junction bases matching no gene number 14. Recombination connected TRBV25-1 to TRBJ2-5; 7 junctional bases match TRBD2. The sample taken for sequencing was PBMCs. The clonotype was recovered from a middle-aged woman in good health and CMV-seropositive. The CDR3 in this case is CASSEYGRASGMRETQYF. In nucleotides, the sequence is TGTGCCAGCAGTGAATATGGGCGGGCTAGCGGTATGAGAGAGACCCAGTACTTC.